This passage covers 29 T cell receptor beta chains from one sample sequenced in a study of shared clonotypes between healthy human individuals. TCRdb's copy holds only in-frame clones and misses some; the assay was immunoSEQ multiplex PCR. The sample carries roughly 680,000 clones, around 77% recorded once. Sequences were obtained from memory CD4+ T cells sorted from blood. Noted subset: CD45RA-negative fraction. These receptors all come from a woman aged 25 to 39 in good health.

V usage is TRBV5-1 and J usage is TRBJ1-1; TRBD1 might be the D (5 bases). This CDR3 region has 14 residues. The V and J ends lost 4 bases and 4 bases respectively, with 14 bases between them. CDR1 and CDR2 (germline): SGHRS, YFSETQ. CDR3 protein: CASSPGQSRTEAFF. CDR3 nucleotides: TGCGCCAGCAGCCCAGGACAAAGCCGCACTGAAGCTTTCTTT.

This chain uses TRBV29-1 with TRBJ2-1; either TRBD1 or TRBD2 may supply D (9 bases each). Trimming took 7 bases from V and 15 from J, leaving 31 bases between them. The CDR3 contains 15 residues. Germline CDR1 reads SQVTM; CDR2 reads ANQGSEA. The DNA for the CDR3 is TGCAGCGCACAGGGGGCGCGGCTAGCGGGAAACTTGCTGTTCTTC. Its protein product is CSAQGARLAGNLLFF.

V gene TRBV30 combines with J gene TRBJ1-1; no firm D call. V lost 5 bases to trimming and J lost 3 bases, with 13 bases between them. The V gene's germline CDR1 is GTSNPN and CDR2 SVGIG (reference sequence). There are 13 residues in the CDR3. The CDR3 sequence is CAWATQKDTEAFF. The CDR3 bases are TGTGCCTGGGCCACTCAGAAGGACACTGAAGCTTTCTTT. Looking up the rest from reference TRBV30 and TRBJ1-1 gives the full variable domain: SQTIHQWPATLVQPVGSPLSLECTVEGTSNPNLYWYRQAAGRGLQLLFYSVGIGQISSEVPQNLSASRPQDRQFILSSKKLLLSDSGFYLCAWATQKDTEAFFGQGTRLTVV.

This rearrangement joins TRBV9 to TRBJ2-4; D could derive from TRBD1 or TRBD2 (5 bases each). The CDR3 runs 14 residues. The germline CDR1 and CDR2 sequences are SGDLS and YYNGEE. The V end lost 0 bases, the J end lost 3 bases, and 7 bases lay between the germline ends. CDR3 sequence (DNA): TGTGCCAGCAGCGTAGAGAGGGGCAAAAACATTCAGTACTTC. Translation: CASSVERGKNIQYF.

This chain uses TRBV28 with TRBJ2-7; 8 bases line up with TRBD2. Germline V gives CDR1 MDHEN, CDR2 SYDVKM. The CDR3 length is 18 residues. Germline trimming cut 4 bases from V and 0 bases from J; bases unmatched to any gene: 14. The CDR3 protein is CASSSWTSRTLSSYEQYF. In DNA, the CDR3 is TGTGCCAGCAGTTCATGGACTAGCAGGACCCTCTCCTCCTACGAGCAGTACTTC.

The chain recombines TRBV5-1 with TRBJ2-1, with 7 bases matching TRBD2. CDR1 and CDR2 from the germline V gene are SGHRS and YFSETQ. The V gene end was trimmed by 4 bases and the J gene end by 3 bases; junction bases not matched to a gene: 7. This CDR3 spans 15 amino acids. Written as DNA, the CDR3 is TGCGCCAGCAGCGTGACTAGCAGAGACTACAATGAGCAGTTCTTC. Residues: CASSVTSRDYNEQFF.

The V and J genes are TRBV27 and TRBJ2-1; D possibly corresponds to TRBD2 (6 bases). Trimming took off 3 bases at V and 7 bases at J, with 16 bases between the two ends. The CDR3 covers 15 residues. The germline V gene encodes CDR1 MNHEY and CDR2 SMNVEV (reference sequence). The CDR3 bases are TGTGCCAGCAGTTTTCCGGGGGTAGGTGTGAATGAGCAGTTCTTC. Its translation is CASSFPGVGVNEQFF.

The J gene is TRBJ1-2, the V gene TRBV7-9; D remains ambiguous. V was clipped by 4 bases and J by 8 bases, with 17 bases between them. The CDR3 is 14 residues long. The germline CDR1 and CDR2 sequences are SEHNR and FQNEAQ (reference sequence). CDR3 coding DNA: TGTGCCAGCAGCTCCGACGTAGCTTTTGGGGGCTACACCTTC. Residues: CASSSDVAFGGYTF.

The V call is TRBV4-2, the J call TRBJ2-1; possible D gene TRBD2, 6 bases. The V gene lost 5 bases and the J gene lost 10 bases, with 21 bases spanning the gap. Germline V gene data show CDR1 as LGHNA and CDR2 as YNFKEQ. The length of the CDR3 is 15 residues. Written as DNA, the CDR3 is TGTGCCAGCAGCGCCCTATCGACGCGGGGTGGGGAGCAGTTCTTC. Its protein is CASSALSTRGGEQFF.

The chain combines TRBV19 with TRBJ2-1; D remains unclear. This CDR3 comprises 16 residues. The V gene's germline CDR1 is LNHDA and CDR2 SQIVND (reference sequence). The V and J ends lost 8 bases and 0 bases respectively, with 17 bases between them. This chain's CDR3 is CASSPIRMSSYNEQFF. DNA of the CDR3: TGTGCCAGTTCTCCTATCAGGATGAGCTCCTACAATGAGCAGTTCTTC.

This sequence joins TRBV5-6 and TRBJ2-5; the match to TRBD1 covers 8 bases. The CDR3 runs 14 residues. Unmatched junction bases numbered 8, after V lost 4 bases and J lost 6 bases. Per the germline V gene, CDR1 is SGHDT and CDR2 is YYEEEE. The CDR3 nucleotides are TGTGCCAGCAGCCCAGGACAGGGCGAGAAGACCCAGTACTTC. Protein: CASSPGQGEKTQYF.

This clone occurred a few times. The J gene is TRBJ1-1, the V gene TRBV7-9; D not certain. Per germline, CDR1 SEHNR and CDR2 FQNEAQ (reference sequence). V was shortened by 5 bases and J by 8 bases, with 15 bases between the two germline ends. The CDR3 extends over 13 amino acids. The CDR3: CASSPRVVTEAFF. CDR3 DNA: TGTGCCAGCAGCCCAAGGGTGGTGACGGAAGCTTTCTTT.

The rearrangement joins TRBV21-1 to TRBJ2-3; the table's D gene call, TRBD1, was not cross checked with the DNA. TRBV21-1 is termed a pseudogene. This CDR3 has 16 amino acids. The CDR3 sequence is CASSTRQGPNTDTQYF. The CDR3 nucleotides are TGTGCCAGCAGCACCCGACAGGGGCCGAACACAGATACGCAGTATTTT.

V usage is TRBV9 and J usage is TRBJ2-5; 13 bases line up with TRBD2. The germline gives CDR1 SGDLS, CDR2 YYNGEE. With V trimmed by 0 bases and J by 4 bases, 9 bases remained unmatched. CDR3 size: 18 residues. For the CDR3, the DNA is TGTGCCAGCAGCGTAGGAGGACTAGCGGGAGCTAGCGGAGAGACCCAGTACTTC. Encoded protein: CASSVGGLAGASGETQYF.

The rearrangement joins TRBV5-1 to TRBJ1-1; 7 bases are a match to TRBD1. The CDR3 has 15 amino acids. Trimming removed 0 bases from V and 4 bases from J; junction bases left unmatched: 6. Germline assignment: CDR1 SGHRS and CDR2 YFSETQ. The CDR3 spells CASSLAPGQSTEAFF. The CDR3 region has the DNA TGCGCCAGCAGCTTGGCCCCGGGACAGAGCACTGAAGCTTTCTTT.

This sequence joins TRBV5-4 and TRBJ2-3, with TRBD2 matching over 7 bases. The CDR3 extends over 14 amino acids. CDR1 SGHNT and CDR2 YYREEE come from the germline V gene (reference sequence). After removal of 3 bases from V and 4 bases from J, the junction contained 5 bases not matched to a gene. The CDR3 loop reads CASSSKGGSDTQYF. The CDR3 nucleotides read TGTGCCAGCAGCTCCAAGGGAGGGTCAGATACGCAGTATTTT.

The chain employs TRBV5-1 and TRBJ1-4; D uncertain. Deletions cut 4 bases from V and 8 bases from J, with 9 bases between. The germline gives CDR1 SGHRS, CDR2 YFSETQ. The CDR3 loop spans 12 amino acids. CDR3 sequence reads: CASSEGGEKLFF. The CDR3, as DNA: TGCGCCAGCAGCGAGGGAGGAGAAAAACTGTTTTTT.

The chain recombines TRBV2 with TRBJ2-1; TRBD2 matches at 8 bases. Germline CDR1 reads SNHLY; CDR2 reads FYNNEI. The CDR3 sequence is 15 residues long. V was pared by 8 bases and J by 4 bases, with 10 bases of the junction left unmatched. CDR3 residues: CASVQTGGEYNEQFF. The CDR3, as DNA: TGTGCCAGCGTCCAGACCGGGGGGGAGTACAATGAGCAGTTCTTC.

The chain links TRBV10-3 to TRBJ2-3; TRBD1 matches 7 bases. The CDR3 length is 14 residues. Germline V gene lookup returns CDR1 ENHRY and CDR2 SYGVKD. With 10 bases clipped from V and 6 bases from J, the junction kept 13 bases outside the gene matches. DNA of the CDR3: TGTGCCACCACCCAGGGACAGTTTTTCGATACGCAGTATTTT. Translated: CATTQGQFFDTQYF.

The V and J genes are TRBV30 and TRBJ2-7, with D uncertain. Germline V gene data show CDR1 as GTSNPN and CDR2 as SVGIG (reference sequence). V was pared by 3 bases and J by 1 base, with 7 bases between. The CDR3 runs to 12 residues. In nucleotides, the CDR3 is TGTGCCTGGAGCCTAGTTTCCTACGAGCAGTACTTC. Residues: CAWSLVSYEQYF.

This rearrangement joins TRBV5-1 to TRBJ2-3; no clear D. V was clipped by 0 bases and J by 6 bases, with 14 bases between them. The CDR3 spans 15 residues. Germline lookup yields CDR1 SGHRS and CDR2 YFSETQ. The CDR3 is CASSLGNTASDTQYF. CDR3 nucleotides: TGCGCCAGCAGCTTGGGAAATACAGCGAGCGATACGCAGTATTTT. Full variable domain (remainder filled in from reference TRBV5-1 and TRBJ2-3): KAGVTQTPRYLIKTRGQQVTLSCSPISGHRSVSWYQQTPGQGLQFLFEYFSETQRNKGNFPGRFSGRQFSNSRSEMNVSTLELGDSALYLCASSLGNTASDTQYFGPGTRLTVL.

This chain joins TRBV19 and TRBJ2-3; 10 bases align to TRBD2. J was trimmed by 9 bases and V by 5 bases; bases with no gene match: 14. The CDR3 is 16 residues long. The germline V gene encodes CDR1 LNHDA and CDR2 SQIVND (reference sequence). For the CDR3, the DNA is TGTGCCAGTAGTCCCCGGCTAGCGGGAGCCGAGTGGACGCAGTATTTT. Its protein is CASSPRLAGAEWTQYF.

The chain employs TRBV7-6 and TRBJ2-2; 7 bases line up with TRBD2. This CDR3 is 16 amino acids long. The ends lost 0 bases at V and 0 bases at J; junction bases unmatched: 1. Germline CDR1 is SGHVS and CDR2 is FNYEAQ. The CDR3 nucleotides read TGTGCCAGCAGCTTAGCCGGGAGGACGAACACCGGGGAGCTGTTTTTT. It yields the protein CASSLAGRTNTGELFF.

This clone was seen once. CDR3 in amino acids: CASSLTPQQGGNSPLHF. The CDR3 nucleotides read TGTGCCAGCAGCTTAACGCCTCAACAGGGGGGGAATTCACCCCTCCACTTT. This chain connects TRBV11-1 to TRBJ1-6; 8 bases are shared with TRBD1. V trimming: 2 bases; J trimming: 7 bases; junction bases outside the gene matches: 10. The length of the CDR3 is 17 residues. In germline, CDR1 is SGHAT, CDR2 FQDESV (reference sequence).

V gene TRBV18 combines with J gene TRBJ2-1; D is perhaps TRBD1 or TRBD2 (6 bases each). The CDR3 runs 17 residues. Germline assignment: CDR1 KGHSH and CDR2 LQKENI. V lost 1 base and J 0 bases, leaving 13 bases between the germline ends. DNA of the CDR3: TGTGCCAGCTCACCACTAGGGGGAGGCAGCTCCTACAATGAGCAGTTCTTC. Protein sequence: CASSPLGGGSSYNEQFF.

The rearrangement uses TRBV28 and TRBJ2-7; tentatively, D is TRBD1 (7 bases). The length of the CDR3 is 15 residues. The V gene lost 3 bases and the J gene lost 3 bases, with 15 bases spanning the gap. Germline loops: CDR1 MDHEN, CDR2 SYDVKM. The CDR3 reads CASSFGAGGLYEQYF. The DNA for the CDR3 is TGTGCCAGCAGTTTTGGGGCAGGGGGGCTCTACGAGCAGTACTTC.

This chain links TRBV7-3 with TRBJ1-1, with 12 bases lining up with TRBD1. J lost 10 bases, V lost 4 bases, and 4 bases had no gene match. The CDR3 spans 13 residues. The germline CDR1 and CDR2 sequences are SGHTA and FQGTGA. This chain's CDR3 is CASSSGTGGAAFF. The CDR3 DNA reads as TGTGCCAGCAGCTCCGGGACAGGGGGCGCAGCTTTCTTT.

This sequence joins TRBV27 and TRBJ2-7; the D is unclear. The ends were cut back, 3 bases at V and 2 bases at J, with 11 bases in the middle. CDR1 and CDR2 (germline): MNHEY, SMNVEV (reference sequence). The CDR3 consists of 14 residues. The CDR3, as DNA: TGTGCCAGCAGTTTCAAGGGTATTGCCTACGAGCAGTACTTC. Residues: CASSFKGIAYEQYF.

This chain links TRBV4-1 with TRBJ1-4, with D unresolved. V lost 0 bases to trimming and J lost 8 bases, with 4 bases between them. Germline V lookup: CDR1 MGHRA, CDR2 YSYEKL. This CDR3 is 12 amino acids long. CDR3 loop: CASSQEGEKLFF. In nucleotides, the CDR3 is TGCGCCAGCAGCCAAGAGGGAGAAAAACTGTTTTTT.